Listed here is a single TCR beta chain. The target antigen is unknown. The data derive from a study of cytomegalovirus exposure and HLA in healthy donors. Study-wide context: Among 398 genotyped donors, about 80% fell in the Caucasian-associated ancestry cluster. Points from the study as a whole: Prior analysis indicated that the majority of TCR beta V segments exhibited productivity approximately 87% or approximately 30% of the time. After further analysis at a later stage, 17,000 or so TCR beta sequences were associated with HLA alleles at 0.05 false discovery rate.

PCR amplification relied on 60 Vbeta primers (plus 13 Jbeta primers). Clones were read by immunoSEQ multiplex PCR, and TCRdb kept only the in-frame ones, dropping some. Here the sample spans about 270,000 clones, roughly 70% being singletons. Sampled while nominally healthy, donors likely had unrecorded immune exposures. V lost 4 bases, J lost 5 bases, and 3 bases stayed unmatched. The V gene's germline CDR1 is MNHEY and CDR2 SVGAGI. This CDR3 comprises 14 residues. This receptor was identified in a female donor in good health and CMV-seronegative. Specimen: PBMCs. V is TRBV6-5 and J is TRBJ2-1; 9 bases are a match to TRBD2. CDR3 residues: CASSLTSGNNEQFF. The CDR3 bases are TGTGCCAGCAGTTTGACTAGCGGTAACAATGAGCAGTTCTTC.